Listed below are T cell receptor beta chains from one sample, sequenced in a study of cytomegalovirus exposure and HLA in healthy donors. Assay: immunoSEQ multiplex PCR; the TCRdb copy retains only in-frame clones and omits some. In the table there are roughly 180,000 clones, roughly four fifths of which are singletons. The sequencing sample was made of PBMCs. These TCRs come from a man between 18 and 35 years old in good health and CMV-seronegative. Each CDR3 is given with its conserved first and last residue. D genes are given only for firm matches. For some rows the clone size is stated as once, few or many, or as a class when expanded; others skip it.

CDR3 length,J gene,V gene,clone size,D gene,CDR3 DNA,CDR3 protein
16,TRBJ2-6,TRBV4-1,NA,NA,TGCGCCAGCAGCCAGAATCTAGGGGCTGGGGCCAACGTCCTGACTTTC,CASSQNLGAGANVLTF
17,TRBJ1-1,TRBV11-2,NA,TRBD1,TGTGCCAGCAGCCACAGGGACAGGGGCTACGGGGACACTGAAGCTTTCTTT,CASSHRDRGYGDTEAFF
13,TRBJ1-5,TRBV5-8,NA,NA,TGTGCCAGCAGCTTGGCCGAGGGTCAGCCCCAGCATTTT,CASSLAEGQPQHF
15,TRBJ2-2,TRBV27,NA,NA,TGTGCCAGCAGTTCCTACCCCCGATTCACCGGGGAGCTGTTTTTT,CASSSYPRFTGELFF
16,TRBJ2-7,TRBV28,NA,TRBD1,TGTGCCAGTAGTTGGGACAGGGGGGAAAGAACCTACGAGCAGTACTTC,CASSWDRGERTYEQYF
16,TRBJ1-1,TRBV5-1,NA,NA,TGCGCCAGCAGCCGGGAGGGGCAGACAATGAACACTGAAGCTTTCTTT,CASSREGQTMNTEAFF
12,TRBJ1-1,TRBV5-1,NA,NA,TGCGCCAGCAGCTCCCTGACATCTGAAGCTTTCTTT,CASSSLTSEAFF
15,TRBJ2-7,TRBV6-5,NA,TRBD2,TGTGCCAGCAGCCTCATTCCGGGGGGTGCCTACGAGCAGTACTTC,CASSLIPGGAYEQYF
16,TRBJ2-2,TRBV5-1,NA,TRBD2,TGCGCCAGCAGCTCGCCCAGCGGGGCGAACACCGGGGAGCTGTTTTTT,CASSSPSGANTGELFF
16,TRBJ1-2,TRBV9,NA,TRBD1,TGTGCCAGCAGCGTAGAGGGGGCTATCGGGCCTTATGGCTACACCTTC,CASSVEGAIGPYGYTF
11,TRBJ2-3,TRBV20-1,NA,TRBD1,TGCAGTGCTACCGACAGGGAAAGGAGGTATTTT,CSATDRERRYF
16,TRBJ2-7,TRBV15,NA,TRBD2,TGTGCCACCAGCAGAGGAGGACTAGCGGGGGGCTACGAGCAGTACTTC,CATSRGGLAGGYEQYF
16,TRBJ1-1,TRBV9,NA,NA,TGTGCCAGCAGCGTAGGAGGACATCAAGCGAACACTGAAGCTTTCTTT,CASSVGGHQANTEAFF
17,TRBJ2-1,TRBV5-1,NA,TRBD2,TGCGCCAGCAGGCGACATTTACTAGCGGGCGCGTTCAATGAGCAGTTCTTC,CASRRHLLAGAFNEQFF
16,TRBJ1-1,TRBV18,NA,TRBD1,TGTGCCAGCTCACCAAACACAGGGGACCTGAACACTGGAGCTTTCTTT,CASSPNTGDLNTGAFF
13,TRBJ2-5,TRBV2,NA,NA,TGTGCCAGCTGCGGGACAGCCCAAGAGACCCAGTACTTC,CASCGTAQETQYF
15,TRBJ1-5,TRBV11-2,NA,TRBD1,TGTGCCAGCACCAAGGGACAGCCAGGCAATCAGCCCCAGCATTTT,CASTKGQPGNQPQHF
14,TRBJ1-2,TRBV14,once,NA,TGTGCCAGCAGGCGAGCAGGGGAGCACTATGGCTACACCTTC,CASRRAGEHYGYTF
14,TRBJ1-2,TRBV7-9,NA,NA,TGTGCCAGCAGCTTAGTGGGGCTTGGCTATGGCTACACCTTC,CASSLVGLGYGYTF
14,TRBJ2-6,TRBV2,few,NA,TGTGCCAGCAGTGAACAGTCTGGGGCCAACGTCCTGACTTTC,CASSEQSGANVLTF
19,TRBJ2-7,TRBV14,NA,TRBD1,TGTGCCAGCAGCCAAAAAATCGTATGGGACAGTGGAGAAACCTACGAGCAGTACTTC,CASSQKIVWDSGETYEQYF
18,TRBJ2-2,TRBV18,NA,TRBD2,TGTGCCAGCTCACCACCCGGGGGGAGCGGGAGTGACGACGGGGAGCTGTTTTTT,CASSPPGGSGSDDGELFF
13,TRBJ1-3,TRBV6-1,few,TRBD1,TGTGCCAGCCAGGGGGCTTTTGGAAACACCATATATTTT,CASQGAFGNTIYF
16,TRBJ2-7,TRBV29-1,NA,TRBD1,TGCAGCGCCTCTAATATACCGGGACAGGGGATCTACGAGCAGTACTTC,CSASNIPGQGIYEQYF
13,TRBJ2-7,TRBV2,NA,NA,TGTGCCAGCAGGAAATCAGTCTCCTACGAGCAGTACTTC,CASRKSVSYEQYF
16,TRBJ2-1,TRBV5-8,NA,TRBD1,TGTGCCAGCAGCAGATCGACAGGGAACGGATACAATGAGCAGTTCTTC,CASSRSTGNGYNEQFF
13,TRBJ1-2,TRBV7-2,NA,NA,TGTGCCAGCAGCCAAACAGCGGCGGGGGGCTACACCTTC,CASSQTAAGGYTF
14,TRBJ2-3,TRBV4-1,NA,NA,TGCGCCAGCAGCCAAGAATGGGGGGTGGATACGCAGTATTTT,CASSQEWGVDTQYF
13,TRBJ2-7,TRBV29-1,once,TRBD1,TGCAGCGCCATATACAGGGGTACCGACGAGCAGTACTTC,CSAIYRGTDEQYF
14,TRBJ2-1,TRBV29-1,NA,NA,TGCAGCGTTGCCAAACGTAGCTCCTACAATGAGCAGTTCTTC,CSVAKRSSYNEQFF
16,TRBJ2-2,TRBV19,NA,TRBD2,TGTGCCAGTAGTAATAGCGGGAGGGCTGGGACCGGGGAGCTGTTTTTT,CASSNSGRAGTGELFF
12,TRBJ2-7,TRBV7-9,NA,NA,TGTGCCAGCAGCCCGACTCCTTACGAGCAGTACTTC,CASSPTPYEQYF
18,TRBJ1-1,TRBV4-3,NA,NA,TGCGCCAGCAGCCAAGGTTTTGCGCAGGGTCGTAGAGGCACTGAAGCTTTCTTT,CASSQGFAQGRRGTEAFF
14,TRBJ1-1,TRBV28,once,TRBD1,TGTGCCAGCAGTCCGGGACAGCTGAACACTGAAGCTTTCTTT,CASSPGQLNTEAFF
16,TRBJ2-7,TRBV7-9,NA,NA,TGTGCCAGCAGCCTAGGGCGGGGACTCTACTCCTACGAGCAGTACTTC,CASSLGRGLYSYEQYF
15,TRBJ1-2,TRBV9,NA,NA,TGTGCCAGCAGCGCCCTCACTTTGGGGAGAAATGGCTACACCTTC,CASSALTLGRNGYTF
13,TRBJ1-1,TRBV4-1,NA,NA,TGCGCCAGCAGCGGTGGGGGGAGGGGAGAAGCTTTCTTT,CASSGGGRGEAFF
16,TRBJ2-5,TRBV11-2,NA,TRBD2,TGTGCCAGCAGCTTAGTGGGGGGAGGGTACCAAGAGACCCAGTACTTC,CASSLVGGGYQETQYF
17,TRBJ1-2,TRBV5-1,NA,NA,TGCGCCAGCAGCTCGGGGTCCGCCAGGGGTCGGGGCTATGGCTACACCTTC,CASSSGSARGRGYGYTF
14,TRBJ1-2,TRBV10-3,few,TRBD1,TGTGCCATTCAAAGGCGGGACAGGGGGTATGGCTACACCTTC,CAIQRRDRGYGYTF
13,TRBJ1-1,TRBV28,NA,NA,TGTGCCAGCAGTTTCTTTATGAACACTGAAGCTTTCTTT,CASSFFMNTEAFF
13,TRBJ1-2,TRBV10-3,few,NA,TGTGCCATCAGTGCAGAAGTGAACTATGGCTACACCTTC,CAISAEVNYGYTF
15,TRBJ2-2,TRBV6-5,few,NA,TGTGCCAGCAGTGCAAGCGGACTGAACACCGGGGAGCTGTTTTTT,CASSASGLNTGELFF
13,TRBJ1-1,TRBV27,few,TRBD1,TGTGCCAGCAAGGGGACAGGGACTTCTGAAGCTTTCTTT,CASKGTGTSEAFF
16,TRBJ1-2,TRBV27,NA,TRBD1,TGTGCCAGCAGCCCGCATCTGGGGCAGGGGGCTAATGGCTACACCTTC,CASSPHLGQGANGYTF
16,TRBJ2-1,TRBV5-1,NA,NA,TGCGCCAGCAGCTTGGACTCCCGGCGGGGTGGGCATGAGCAGTTCTTC,CASSLDSRRGGHEQFF
15,TRBJ1-5,TRBV28,NA,NA,TGTGCCAGCAGTCCCTCTAGGGGGTACAATCAGCCCCAGCATTTT,CASSPSRGYNQPQHF
16,TRBJ1-2,TRBV4-1,once,NA,TGCGCCAGCAGCCAACCCTTCGACGGCGGTTGGTATGGCTACACCTTC,CASSQPFDGGWYGYTF
12,TRBJ2-1,TRBV6-1,NA,TRBD2,TGTGCCAGCAGGGGGGAGGGACTACTTCAGTTCTTC,CASRGEGLLQFF
14,TRBJ1-5,TRBV19,NA,TRBD1,TGTGCCAGTAGTTCGACAGGGGGTAATCAGCCCCAGCATTTT,CASSSTGGNQPQHF
14,TRBJ2-1,TRBV6-6,NA,NA,TGTGCCAGCAGTTACGCAACGGAGTACAATGAGCAGTTCTTC,CASSYATEYNEQFF
15,TRBJ2-7,TRBV11-2,NA,TRBD2,TGTGCCAGCAGCTTAGTGGCTAGCGGGAGCTACGAGCAGTACTTC,CASSLVASGSYEQYF
13,TRBJ1-1,TRBV7-3,NA,NA,TGTGCCAGCAGTAAGGGGCCAGACACTGAAGCTTTCTTT,CASSKGPDTEAFF